This entry concerns a single T cell receptor beta chain. Its antigen remains unknown. Graves' hyperthyroidism qualified as stable when ophthalmopathy did not progress within 18 months. Diagnoses were established using clinical symptoms, serum thyroxine and TRAb, thyroid ultrasound and orbital computed tomography. Fresh peripheral blood, under 13 ml, yielded the PBMCs. The sample is drawn from a study of T cells in Graves' hyperthyroidism and ophthalmopathy. The CDR3 has 15 residues. Germline V gene lookup returns CDR1 GTSNPN and CDR2 SVGIG (reference sequence). J was trimmed by 2 bases and V by 1 base; bases with no gene match: 6. Amplified TCR beta CDR3 regions derived from RNA transcripts. HTBI primers were employed in a first-round RT-PCR of the TCR CDR3. In TCRdb, the multiplex PCR reads were re-called with MiXCR into one record per CDR3 protein. The sample carries about 620,000 distinct CDR3 sequences, 15% to 20% recorded once.

Regarding the study as a whole: Blood also carried most thyroid clonotypes expanded above 0.001.

The sequenced sample was blood. The chain combines TRBV30 with TRBJ2-3, with 7 bases that match TRBD2. The clonotype was recovered from a woman in her 30s with Graves' hyperthyroidism. CDR3 loop: CAWSGWDYPTDTQYF. CDR3 sequence (DNA): TGTGCCTGGAGTGGTTGGGACTACCCCACAGATACGCAGTATTTT.